This T cell receptor beta chain was recovered during a study of shared clonotypes between healthy human individuals. Germline V gene data show CDR1 as SGHTA and CDR2 as FQGNSA. This CDR3 is built from 14 residues. Trimming took 0 bases from V and 2 from J, leaving 7 bases between them. Only in-frame clones appear in the TCRdb table, and some are missing; sequencing was by immunoSEQ multiplex PCR. This sample has some 2,000,000 clones, with approximately 96% found just once. The V and J genes are TRBV7-2 and TRBJ1-2; D possibly corresponds to TRBD1 (5 bases). The sequence came from a man younger than 30 in good health. The sequenced material came from naive CD4+ T cells sorted from blood. Subset: CD45RA+ positively selected. CDR3 in DNA: TGTGCCAGCAGCTTAGCACGGGGGAACTATGGCTACACCTTC. As protein: CASSLARGNYGYTF.